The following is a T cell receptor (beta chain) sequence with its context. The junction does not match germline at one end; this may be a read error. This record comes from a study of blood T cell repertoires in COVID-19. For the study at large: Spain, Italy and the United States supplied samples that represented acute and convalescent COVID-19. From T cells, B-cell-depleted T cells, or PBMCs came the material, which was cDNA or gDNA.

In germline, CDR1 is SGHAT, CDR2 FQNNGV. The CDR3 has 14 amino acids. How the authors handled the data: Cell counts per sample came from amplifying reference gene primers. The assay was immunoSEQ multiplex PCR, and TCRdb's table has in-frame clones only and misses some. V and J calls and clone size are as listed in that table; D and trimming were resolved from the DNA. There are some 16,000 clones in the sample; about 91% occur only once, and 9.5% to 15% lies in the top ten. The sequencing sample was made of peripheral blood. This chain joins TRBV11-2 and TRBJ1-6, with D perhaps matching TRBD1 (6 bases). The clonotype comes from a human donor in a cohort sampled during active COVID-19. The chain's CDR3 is CASSLDGTFNALHF. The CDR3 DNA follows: TGTGCCAGCAGCCTAGACGGGACATTCAACGCCCTCCACTTT.